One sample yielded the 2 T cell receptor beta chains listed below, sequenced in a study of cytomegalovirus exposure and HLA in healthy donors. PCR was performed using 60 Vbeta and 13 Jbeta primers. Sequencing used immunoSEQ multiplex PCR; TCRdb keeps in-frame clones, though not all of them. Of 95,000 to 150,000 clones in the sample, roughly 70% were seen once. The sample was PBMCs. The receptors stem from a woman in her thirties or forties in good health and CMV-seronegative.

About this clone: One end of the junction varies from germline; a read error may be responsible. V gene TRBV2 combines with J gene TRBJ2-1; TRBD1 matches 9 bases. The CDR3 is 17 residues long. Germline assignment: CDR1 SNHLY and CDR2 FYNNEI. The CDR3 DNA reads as TGTGCCAGCCGTCCTCCGGGACAGGGTATGCCCTACAGTGAGCAGTTCTTC. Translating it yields CASRPPGQGMPYSEQFF. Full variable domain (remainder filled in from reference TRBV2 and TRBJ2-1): EPEVTQTPSHQVTQMGQEVILRCVPISNHLYFYWYRQILGQKVEFLVSFYNNEISEKSEIFDDQFSVERPDGSNFTLKIRSTKLEDSAMYFCASRPPGQGMPYSEQFFGPGTRLTVL.

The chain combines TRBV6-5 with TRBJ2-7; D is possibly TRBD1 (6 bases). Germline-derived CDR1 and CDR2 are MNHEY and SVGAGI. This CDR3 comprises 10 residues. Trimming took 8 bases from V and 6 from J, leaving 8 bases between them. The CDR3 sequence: CASGGPEQYF. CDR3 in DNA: TGTGCCAGCGGGGGCCCCGAGCAGTACTTC.